This T cell receptor (beta chain) is drawn from a study of T cell responses to AZD1222 COVID-19 vaccine. Whole-study results and caveats: The study reported that nearly half of spike-specific TCRs target unmutated variant regions. Spike-spanning, vaccine-associated CD4 TCRs were dominant at 160-218 and 743-854. Only a handful of people who got AZD1222 tested seropositive at baseline. Most donors were white British, females outnumbered males, and clonal diversity was possibly underestimated.

In the case of this clone: Its specificity is not known.

TCRdb's table, derived via immunoSEQ multiplex PCR, lists solely in-frame clones and lacks some. This table holds 120,000 or so clones, around 89% found once. The material was peripheral blood, obtained on day 0 of MenACWY control vaccination. The TCR sequence derives from an adult in good health.

CDR3 DNA: TGTGCCAGCAGCCCGATGATCTACAGGGGCCCACACACTGAAGCTTTCTTT. It translates to CASSPMIYRGPHTEAFF. The chain links TRBV7-9 to TRBJ1-1, with 7 bases identical to TRBD1. CDR3 length equals 17 residues. V shed 5 bases and J 3 bases; nucleotides not matched to a gene: 15. The germline gives CDR1 SEHNR, CDR2 FQNEAQ (reference sequence).